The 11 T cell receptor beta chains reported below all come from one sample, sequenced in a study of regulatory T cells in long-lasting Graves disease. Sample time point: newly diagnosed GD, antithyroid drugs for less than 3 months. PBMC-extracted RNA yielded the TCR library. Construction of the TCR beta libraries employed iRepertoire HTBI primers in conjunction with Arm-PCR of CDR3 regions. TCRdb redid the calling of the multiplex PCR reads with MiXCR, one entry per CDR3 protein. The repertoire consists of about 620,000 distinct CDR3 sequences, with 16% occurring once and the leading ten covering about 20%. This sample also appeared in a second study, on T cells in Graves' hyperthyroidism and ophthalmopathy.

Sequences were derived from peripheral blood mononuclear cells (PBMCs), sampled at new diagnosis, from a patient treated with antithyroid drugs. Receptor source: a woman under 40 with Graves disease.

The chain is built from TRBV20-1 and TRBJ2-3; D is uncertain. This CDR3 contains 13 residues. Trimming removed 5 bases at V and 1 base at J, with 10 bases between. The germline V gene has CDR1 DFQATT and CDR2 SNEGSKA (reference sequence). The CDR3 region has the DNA TGCAGTGCTGAGCGACATGGCACAGATACGCAGTATTTT. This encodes CSAERHGTDTQYF.

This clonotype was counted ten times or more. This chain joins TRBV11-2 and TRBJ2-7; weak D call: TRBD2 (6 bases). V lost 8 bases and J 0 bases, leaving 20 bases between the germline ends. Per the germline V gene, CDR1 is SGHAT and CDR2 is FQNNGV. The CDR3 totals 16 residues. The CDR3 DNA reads TGTGCCAGCTCGGACGGAGGGGCGAGAAACTCCTACGAGCAGTACTTC. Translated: CASSDGGARNSYEQYF. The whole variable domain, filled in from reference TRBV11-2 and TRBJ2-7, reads EAGVAQSPRYKIIEKRQSVAFWCNPISGHATLYWYQQILGQGPKLLIQFQNNGVVDDSQLPKDRFSAERLKGVDSTLKIQPAKLEDSAVYLCASSDGGARNSYEQYFGPGTRLTVT.

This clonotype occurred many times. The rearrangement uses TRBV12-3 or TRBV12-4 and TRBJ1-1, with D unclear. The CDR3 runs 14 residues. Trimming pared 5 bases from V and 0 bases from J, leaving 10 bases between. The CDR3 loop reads CASSPLGMNTEAFF. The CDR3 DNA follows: TGTGCCAGCAGTCCCTTGGGTATGAACACTGAAGCTTTCTTT.

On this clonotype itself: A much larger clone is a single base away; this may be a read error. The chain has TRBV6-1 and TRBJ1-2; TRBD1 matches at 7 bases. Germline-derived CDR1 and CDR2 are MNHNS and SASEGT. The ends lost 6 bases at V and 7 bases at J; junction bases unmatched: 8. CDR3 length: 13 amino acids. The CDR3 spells CASSATGVCGYTF. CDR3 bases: TGTGCCAGCAGCGCCACAGGGGTGTGTGGCTACACCTTC.

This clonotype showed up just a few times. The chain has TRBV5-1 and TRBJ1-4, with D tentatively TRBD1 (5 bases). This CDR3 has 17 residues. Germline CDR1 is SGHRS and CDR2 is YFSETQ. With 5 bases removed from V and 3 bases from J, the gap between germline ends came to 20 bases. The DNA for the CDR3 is TGCGCCAGCAGAAATACTGGGGCCGTTTCGGCTAATGAAAAACTGTTTTTT. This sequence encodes CASRNTGAVSANEKLFF.

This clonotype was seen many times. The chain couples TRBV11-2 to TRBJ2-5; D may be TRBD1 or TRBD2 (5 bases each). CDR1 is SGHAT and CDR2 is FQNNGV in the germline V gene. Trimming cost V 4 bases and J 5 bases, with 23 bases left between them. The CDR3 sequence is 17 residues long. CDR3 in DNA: TGTGCCAGCAGCTACTTTGGGGGTCTAGTGGCGTCGGAGACCCAGTACTTC. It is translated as CASSYFGGLVASETQYF.

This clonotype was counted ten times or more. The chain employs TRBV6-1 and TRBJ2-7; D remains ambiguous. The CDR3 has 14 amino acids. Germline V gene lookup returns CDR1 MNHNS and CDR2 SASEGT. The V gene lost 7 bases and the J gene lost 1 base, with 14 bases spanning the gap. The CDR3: CASIRGSSSYEQYF. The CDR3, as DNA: TGTGCCAGCATTCGTGGTAGTTCATCCTACGAGCAGTACTTC.

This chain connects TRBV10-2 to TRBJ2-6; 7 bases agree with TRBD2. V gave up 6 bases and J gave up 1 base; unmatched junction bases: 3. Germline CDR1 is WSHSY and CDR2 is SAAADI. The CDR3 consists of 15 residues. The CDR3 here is CASRAGASGANVLTF. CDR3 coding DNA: TGCGCCAGCAGGGCGGGAGCATCTGGGGCCAACGTCCTGACTTTC.

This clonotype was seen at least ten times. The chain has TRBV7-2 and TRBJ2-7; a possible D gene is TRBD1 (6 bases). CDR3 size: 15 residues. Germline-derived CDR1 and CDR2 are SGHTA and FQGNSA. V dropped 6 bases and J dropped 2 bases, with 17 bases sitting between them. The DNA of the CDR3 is TGTGCCAGCAGACCCGGACAGCGAGATACCTACGAGCAGTACTTC. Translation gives CASRPGQRDTYEQYF.

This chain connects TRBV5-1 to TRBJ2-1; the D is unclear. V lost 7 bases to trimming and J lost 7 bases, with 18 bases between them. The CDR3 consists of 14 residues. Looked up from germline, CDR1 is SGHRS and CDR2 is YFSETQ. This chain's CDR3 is CASVGDFWKNEQFF. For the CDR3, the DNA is TGCGCCAGCGTTGGAGACTTCTGGAAGAATGAGCAGTTCTTC.

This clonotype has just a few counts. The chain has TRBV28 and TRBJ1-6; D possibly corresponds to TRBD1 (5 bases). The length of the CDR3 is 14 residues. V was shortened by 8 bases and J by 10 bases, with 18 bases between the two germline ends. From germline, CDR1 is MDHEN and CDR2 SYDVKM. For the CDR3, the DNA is TGTGCCAGCGGGGGAGGGGAAGGAAGATCACCCCTCCACTTT. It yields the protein CASGGGEGRSPLHF.